The 17 T cell receptor beta chains presented below share a single source sample, sequenced in a study of blood T cell repertoires in COVID-19. The method was immunoSEQ multiplex PCR; TCRdb's version includes in-frame clones alone and lacks a portion of them. In the table there are tens of thousands of clones, 85% to 90% of which are singletons. The specimen was peripheral blood. These receptors originate from a woman aged 70-85 years with active COVID-19.

This clone was seen just once. V usage is TRBV29-1 and J usage is TRBJ1-5; weak D call: TRBD1 (6 bases). The CDR3 contains 15 residues. Germline CDR1 SQVTM, CDR2 ANQGSEA. Deletions cut 5 bases from V and 2 bases from J, with 16 bases between. CDR3 DNA sequence: TGCAGCGTTAAACCCTACGGACAGCGCAATCAGCCCCAGCATTTT. Its protein is CSVKPYGQRNQPQHF. Using reference TRBV29-1 and TRBJ1-5 for the parts outside the CDR3, the full variable domain is SAVISQKPSRDICQRGTSLTIQCQVDSQVTMMFWYRQQPGQSLTLIATANQGSEATYESGFVIDKFPISRPNLTFSTLTVSNMSPEDSSIYLCSVKPYGQRNQPQHFGDGTRLSIL.

This clone was seen just once. This rearrangement joins TRBV9 to TRBJ2-2; weak D call: TRBD2 (6 bases). Trimming cost V 0 bases and J 2 bases, with 8 bases left between them. Germline CDR1 and CDR2: SGDLS and YYNGEE. The CDR3 extends over 15 amino acids. CDR3 amino acids: CASSVAGLNTGELFF. DNA of the CDR3: TGTGCCAGCAGCGTAGCGGGACTTAACACCGGGGAGCTGTTTTTT.

The rearrangement joins TRBV29-1 to TRBJ2-7; possible D gene TRBD1, 6 bases. Per germline, CDR1 SQVTM and CDR2 ANQGSEA. The CDR3 contains 13 residues. The V and J ends lost 6 bases and 6 bases respectively, with 18 bases between them. Here the CDR3 reads CSVQQGMRGEQYF. Here the CDR3 DNA reads TGCAGCGTACAACAGGGAATGAGGGGCGAGCAGTACTTC.

This clone is a singleton in its sample. J is TRBJ1-3 and V is TRBV11-2, with D maybe TRBD1 (6 bases). V lost 6 bases, J lost 4 bases, and 13 bases lay in between. This CDR3 contains 14 residues. From germline, CDR1 is SGHAT and CDR2 FQNNGV. Written as DNA, the CDR3 is TGTGCCAGCAGTCTGCAGGGGTACGGAAACACCATATATTTT. Translated: CASSLQGYGNTIYF. The full variable domain, rest sourced from reference TRBV11-2 and TRBJ1-3, is EAGVAQSPRYKIIEKRQSVAFWCNPISGHATLYWYQQILGQGPKLLIQFQNNGVVDDSQLPKDRFSAERLKGVDSTLKIQPAKLEDSAVYLCASSLQGYGNTIYFGEGSWLTVV.

This clone was counted a few times. The chain has TRBV6-6 and TRBJ2-1; possible D gene TRBD2, 6 bases. V lost 5 bases and J lost 9, with 11 bases in between. The length of the CDR3 is 12 residues. Germline loops: CDR1 MNHNY, CDR2 SVGAGI (reference sequence). CDR3 nucleotide sequence: TGTGCCAGCAGTAATAGCGGCGGTGAGCAGTTCTTC. Its protein is CASSNSGGEQFF.

V gene TRBV10-3 combines with J gene TRBJ1-1; D gene uncertain. Germline CDR1 is ENHRY and CDR2 is SYGVKD. The V gene lost 2 bases and the J gene lost 4 bases, with 5 bases spanning the gap. This CDR3 comprises 12 residues. This CDR3 is CAISEAGTEAFF. The CDR3 nucleotides read TGTGCCATCAGTGAGGCCGGCACTGAAGCTTTCTTT.

There are a few counts of this clone. This chain connects TRBV28 to TRBJ1-5; TRBD1 matches at 7 bases. Germline V lookup: CDR1 MDHEN, CDR2 SYDVKM. After removal of 2 bases from V and 7 bases from J, the junction contained 8 bases not matched to a gene. The CDR3 runs to 15 residues. The CDR3 DNA is TGTGCCAGCAGTTTAGGGGACAGAGCTAGCCAGCCCCAGCATTTT. It codes for CASSLGDRASQPQHF.

The chain joins TRBV11-2 to TRBJ2-7; 7 bases are shared with TRBD1. The CDR3 consists of 16 residues. Germline V gives CDR1 SGHAT, CDR2 FQNNGV. V shed 4 bases and J 3 bases; nucleotides not matched to a gene: 12. CDR3 in DNA: TGTGCCAGCAGCTCCGGACAACAGGGGCTGAACTACGAGCAGTACTTC. Protein product: CASSSGQQGLNYEQYF.

This chain joins TRBV3-1 (or the pseudogene TRBV3-2) and TRBJ2-7; no definite D call. The length of the CDR3 is 12 residues. Trimming took 1 base from V and 7 from J, leaving 8 bases between them. Germline V lookup: CDR1 LGHDT, CDR2 YNNKEL (reference sequence). The CDR3 sequence is CASSQGIREQYF. The CDR3 DNA sequence: TGTGCCAGCAGCCAAGGTATCCGGGAGCAGTACTTC.

The genes are TRBV28 and TRBJ1-4, with D perhaps matching TRBD1 (5 bases). The germline V and J ends were trimmed by 7 bases and 13 bases, with 28 bases remaining between them. CDR3 length equals 16 residues. CDR1 and CDR2 (germline): MDHEN, SYDVKM. The CDR3 nucleotides are TGTGCCAGCAAGGGGTGGGGACTGCCCAATTCGGTGAGACTGTTTTTT. It is translated as CASKGWGLPNSVRLFF.

The chain is built from TRBV18 and TRBJ2-1; no clear D. The CDR3 is 15 amino acids. The ends were cut back, 3 bases at V and 0 bases at J, with 9 bases in the middle. Germline lookup yields CDR1 KGHSH and CDR2 LQKENI. CDR3 DNA sequence: TGTGCCAGCTCACCCCTCGGTAGCTCCTACAATGAGCAGTTCTTC. Translation gives CASSPLGSSYNEQFF. The variable domain in full, completed from reference TRBV18 and TRBJ2-1, reads NAGVMQNPRHLVRRRGQEARLRCSPMKGHSHVYWYRQLPEEGLKFMVYLQKENIIDESGMPKERFSAEFPKEGPSILRIQQVVRGDSAAYFCASSPLGSSYNEQFFGPGTRLTVL.

The chain employs TRBV18 and TRBJ2-3; D might be TRBD2 (5 bases). Germline V gene lookup returns CDR1 KGHSH and CDR2 LQKENI. V gave up 2 bases and J gave up 6 bases, with 15 bases separating them. The CDR3 totals 15 residues. CDR3 region: CASSPSTRPGDTQYF. The CDR3 DNA reads TGTGCCAGCTCACCAAGTACTAGGCCCGGGGATACGCAGTATTTT.

The chain employs TRBV5-1 and TRBJ2-1; maybe TRBD2 (6 bases). Trimming took 3 bases from V and 9 from J, leaving 19 bases between them. Germline V lookup: CDR1 SGHRS, CDR2 YFSETQ. The CDR3 consists of 15 residues. The CDR3 nucleotides are TGCGCCAGCAGCTCTCAACGGGGGTGGGACGGTGAGCAGTTCTTC. Its translation: CASSSQRGWDGEQFF.

V usage is TRBV14 and J usage is TRBJ2-7, with 7 bases identical to TRBD2. This CDR3 contains 18 residues. Germline V lookup: CDR1 SGHDN, CDR2 FVKESK. V was pared by 8 bases and J by 2 bases, with 21 bases of the junction left unmatched. CDR3 DNA: TGTGCCAGCCTACCGACTAGCCCCAGATTCCGGAGGACCTACGAGCAGTACTTC. Translated: CASLPTSPRFRRTYEQYF.

The rearrangement links TRBV10-3 to TRBJ1-2; 7 positions agree with TRBD1. The CDR3 loop spans 14 amino acids. After removal of 2 bases from V and 4 bases from J, the junction contained 4 bases not matched to a gene. The germline V gene has CDR1 ENHRY and CDR2 SYGVKD. The DNA for the CDR3 is TGTGCCATCAGTGAGCAGGGGGAGATCTATGGCTACACCTTC. This codes for CAISEQGEIYGYTF.

This clone was found once. The rearrangement uses TRBV7-3 and TRBJ1-1, with D perhaps TRBD1 (5 bases). This CDR3 is 15 amino acids long. The germline V gene encodes CDR1 SGHTA and CDR2 FQGTGA. The V gene lost 1 base and the J gene lost 4 bases, with 13 bases spanning the gap. Here the CDR3 reads CASSLRAQGFTEAFF. The CDR3 DNA sequence: TGTGCCAGCAGCTTAAGGGCCCAGGGATTCACTGAAGCTTTCTTT.

The chain combines TRBV11-1 with TRBJ2-2; D remains unclear. Looked up from germline, CDR1 is SGHAT and CDR2 is FQDESV (reference sequence). The V end was cut by 1 base, the J end by 8 bases, with 17 bases between. The CDR3 has 16 amino acids. Here the CDR3 reads CASSLEPTVLKGELFF. In nucleotides, the CDR3 is TGTGCCAGCAGCTTAGAGCCTACAGTCCTTAAAGGGGAGCTGTTTTTT.